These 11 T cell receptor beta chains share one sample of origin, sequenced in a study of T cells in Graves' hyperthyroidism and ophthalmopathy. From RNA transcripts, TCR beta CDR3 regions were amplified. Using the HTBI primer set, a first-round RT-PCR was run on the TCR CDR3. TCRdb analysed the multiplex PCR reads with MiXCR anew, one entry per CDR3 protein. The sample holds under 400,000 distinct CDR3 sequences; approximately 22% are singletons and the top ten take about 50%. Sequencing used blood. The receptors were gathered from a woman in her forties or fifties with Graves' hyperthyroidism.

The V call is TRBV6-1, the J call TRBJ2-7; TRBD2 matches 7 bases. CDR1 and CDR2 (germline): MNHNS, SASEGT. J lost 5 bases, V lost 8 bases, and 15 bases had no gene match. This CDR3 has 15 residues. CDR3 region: CASDLIGGGGHEQYF. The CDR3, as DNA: TGTGCCAGCGACCTGATTGGCGGGGGAGGCCACGAGCAGTACTTC.

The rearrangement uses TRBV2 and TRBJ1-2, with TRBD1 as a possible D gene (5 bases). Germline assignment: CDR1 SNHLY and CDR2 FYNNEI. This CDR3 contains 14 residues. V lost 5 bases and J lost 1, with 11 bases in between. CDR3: CASSYQGGNYGYTF. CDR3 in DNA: TGTGCCAGCAGTTACCAGGGAGGTAACTATGGCTACACCTTC.

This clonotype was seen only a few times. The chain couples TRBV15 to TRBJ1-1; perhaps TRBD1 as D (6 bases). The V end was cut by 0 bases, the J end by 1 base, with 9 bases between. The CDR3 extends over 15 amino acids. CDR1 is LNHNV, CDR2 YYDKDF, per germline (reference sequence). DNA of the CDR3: TGTGCCACCAGCAGAGATTTGACAGGGAACACTGAAGCTTTCTTT. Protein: CATSRDLTGNTEAFF.

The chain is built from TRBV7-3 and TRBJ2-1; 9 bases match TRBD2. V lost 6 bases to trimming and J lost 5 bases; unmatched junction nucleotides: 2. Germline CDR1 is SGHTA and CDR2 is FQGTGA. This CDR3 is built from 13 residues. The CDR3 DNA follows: TGTGCCAGCAGGTCTAGCGGGGACAATGAGCAGTTCTTC. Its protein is CASRSSGDNEQFF.

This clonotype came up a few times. The CDR3 nucleotides are TGTGCCAGCAGTTTCACAGGGGCGTTCGGAAACACCATATATTTT. As protein: CASSFTGAFGNTIYF. The V call is TRBV12-3 or TRBV12-4, the J call TRBJ1-3; 7 nucleotides match TRBD1. The CDR3 has 15 amino acids. Trimming removed 3 bases from V and 4 bases from J; junction bases left unmatched: 6.

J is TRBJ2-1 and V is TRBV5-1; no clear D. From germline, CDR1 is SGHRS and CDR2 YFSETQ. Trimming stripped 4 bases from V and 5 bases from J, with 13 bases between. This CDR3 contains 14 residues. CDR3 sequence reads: CASSLPASDNEQFF. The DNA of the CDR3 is TGCGCCAGCAGCCTCCCGGCCTCGGACAATGAGCAGTTCTTC.

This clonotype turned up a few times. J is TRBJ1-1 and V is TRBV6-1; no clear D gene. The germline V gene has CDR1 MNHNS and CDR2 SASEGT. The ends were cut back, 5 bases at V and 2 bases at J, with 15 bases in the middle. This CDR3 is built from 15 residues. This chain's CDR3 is CASSSFWTENTEAFF. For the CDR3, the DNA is TGTGCCAGCAGTTCGTTCTGGACGGAAAACACTGAAGCTTTCTTT.

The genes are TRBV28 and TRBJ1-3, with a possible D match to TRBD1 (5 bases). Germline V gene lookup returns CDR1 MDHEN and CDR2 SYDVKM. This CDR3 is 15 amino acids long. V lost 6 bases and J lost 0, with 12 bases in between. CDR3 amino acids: CASRTSGISGNTIYF. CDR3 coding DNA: TGTGCCAGCAGGACCTCAGGGATCTCTGGAAACACCATATATTTT.

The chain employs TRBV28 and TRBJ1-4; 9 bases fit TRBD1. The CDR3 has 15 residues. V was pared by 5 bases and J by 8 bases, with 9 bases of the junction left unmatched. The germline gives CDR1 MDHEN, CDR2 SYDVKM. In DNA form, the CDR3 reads TGTGCCAGCAGTCTAACACAGGGGGCTGGGGAAAAACTGTTTTTT. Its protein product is CASSLTQGAGEKLFF.

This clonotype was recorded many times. The CDR3 loop is CASRRGIGYTGELFF. Written as DNA, the CDR3 is TGTGCCAGCAGACGTGGGATAGGGTACACCGGGGAGCTGTTTTTT. The chain couples TRBV6-2 or TRBV6-3 to TRBJ2-2; D ambiguous. Trimming left V 6 bases short and J 3 bases short, with 14 bases between. Germline CDR1 is MNHEY and CDR2 is SVGEGT. There are 15 residues in the CDR3.

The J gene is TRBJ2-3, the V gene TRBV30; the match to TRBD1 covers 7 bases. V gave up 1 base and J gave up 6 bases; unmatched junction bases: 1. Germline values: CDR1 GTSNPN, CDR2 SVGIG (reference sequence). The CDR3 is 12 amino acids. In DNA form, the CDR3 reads TGTGCCTGGAGTGAGACAGGGGATACGCAGTATTTT. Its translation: CAWSETGDTQYF. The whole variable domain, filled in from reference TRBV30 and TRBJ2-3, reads SQTIHQWPATLVQPVGSPLSLECTVEGTSNPNLYWYRQAAGRGLQLLFYSVGIGQISSEVPQNLSASRPQDRQFILSSKKLLLSDSGFYLCAWSETGDTQYFGPGTRLTVL.